The 3 T cell receptor beta chains listed next were all sequenced from one sample in a study of response to subunit inactivated influenza vaccine. One entry per CDR3 protein, called by TCRdb with MiXCR from the RT-PCR reads. The top ten hold about 1.9% of the sample, which has about 520,000 distinct CDR3 sequences, 25% seen once. The sample consisted of CD4+ T cells sorted from PBMCs, taken approximately 5 days after vaccination. These receptor sequences come from a man aged 50 to 60 who received an inactivated influenza vaccine.

The rearrangement links TRBV7-2 to TRBJ2-7, with D unresolved. V was pared by 5 bases and J by 0 bases, with 11 bases between. Germline assignment: CDR1 SGHTA and CDR2 FQGNSA. This CDR3 comprises 14 residues. CDR3 sequence (DNA): TGTGCCAGCAGCCCACGCCAGGTCTCCTACGAGCAGTACTTC. This gives the protein CASSPRQVSYEQYF.

As regards this clonotype: One end of the junction is discordant with germline, which a read error may explain. The J gene is TRBJ1-3, the V gene TRBV4-2; possibly TRBD1 for D (5 bases). This CDR3 spans 15 amino acids. Germline V gene data show CDR1 as LGHNA and CDR2 as YNFKEQ. In DNA, the CDR3 is TGTGCCAGCAGCCAAGAGGGGGGTCCTGGGAACACCATATATTTT. Protein sequence: CASSQEGGPGNTIYF.

The J gene is TRBJ1-1, the V gene TRBV7-2, with 8 bases fitting TRBD1. Germline values: CDR1 SGHTA, CDR2 FQGNSA. The CDR3 is 14 amino acids. Trimming removed 4 bases from V and 0 bases from J; junction bases left unmatched: 1. CDR3 sequence: CASSWTGMNTEAFF. The CDR3 DNA reads TGTGCCAGCAGCTGGACAGGGATGAACACTGAAGCTTTCTTT.